This TCR beta chain was sequenced during a study of blood T cell repertoires in COVID-19. Here immunoSEQ multiplex PCR was the method, and the copy in TCRdb shows in-frame clones only, minus some. The sample lists 380,000 or so clones, over 75% occurring once. V was cut by 2 bases and J by 2 bases, with 13 bases left in between. From germline, CDR1 is MNHEY and CDR2 SVGEGT. The CDR3 is made up of 15 amino acids. The chain is built from TRBV6-2 or TRBV6-3 and TRBJ2-7, with a possible D match to TRBD1 (6 bases). The clonotype was recovered from a woman between 25 and 40 years old with acute COVID-19. Sequenced input: PBMCs or T cells enriched from blood (not recorded which). The CDR3 reads CASSYRQGPAYEQYF. CDR3 DNA sequence: TGTGCCAGCAGTTACAGGCAGGGGCCTGCCTACGAGCAGTACTTC.